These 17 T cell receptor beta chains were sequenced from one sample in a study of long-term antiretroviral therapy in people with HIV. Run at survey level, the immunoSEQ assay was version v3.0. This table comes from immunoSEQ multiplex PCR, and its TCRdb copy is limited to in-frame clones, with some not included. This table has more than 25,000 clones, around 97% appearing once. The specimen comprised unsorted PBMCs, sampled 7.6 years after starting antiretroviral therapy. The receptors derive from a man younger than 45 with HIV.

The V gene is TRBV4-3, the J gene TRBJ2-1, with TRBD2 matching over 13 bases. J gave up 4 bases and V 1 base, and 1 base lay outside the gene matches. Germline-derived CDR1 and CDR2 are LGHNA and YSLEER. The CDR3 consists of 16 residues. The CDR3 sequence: CASSQGLAGGYNEQFF. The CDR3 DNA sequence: TGCGCCAGCAGCCAAGGACTAGCGGGGGGTTACAATGAGCAGTTCTTC.

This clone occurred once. Here the CDR3 reads CASRVAGETQYF. The CDR3 DNA reads as TGTGCCAGCAGGGTAGCGGGAGAGACCCAGTACTTC. The chain is built from TRBV2 and TRBJ2-5, with 7 positions matching TRBD2. CDR3 length equals 12 residues. Germline values: CDR1 SNHLY, CDR2 FYNNEI. Germline trimming cut 6 bases from V and 4 bases from J; bases unmatched to any gene: 2.

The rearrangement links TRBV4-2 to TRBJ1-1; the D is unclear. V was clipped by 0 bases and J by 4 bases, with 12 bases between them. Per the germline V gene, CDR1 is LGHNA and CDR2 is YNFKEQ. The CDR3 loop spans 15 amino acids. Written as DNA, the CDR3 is TGTGCCAGCAGCCAAGACGGAGTGATGCTCACTGAAGCTTTCTTT. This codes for CASSQDGVMLTEAFF.

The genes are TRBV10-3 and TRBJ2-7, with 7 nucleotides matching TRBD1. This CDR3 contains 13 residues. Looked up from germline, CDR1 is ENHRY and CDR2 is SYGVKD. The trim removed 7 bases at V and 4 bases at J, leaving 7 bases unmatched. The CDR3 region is CAITRSQGYEQYF. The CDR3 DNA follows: TGTGCCATCACCCGGTCACAGGGGTACGAGCAGTACTTC.

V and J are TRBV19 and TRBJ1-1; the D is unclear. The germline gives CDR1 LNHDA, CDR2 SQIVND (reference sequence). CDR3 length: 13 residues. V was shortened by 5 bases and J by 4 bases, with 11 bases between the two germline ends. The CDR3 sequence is CASSENMGTEAFF. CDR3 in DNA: TGTGCCAGTAGTGAGAATATGGGCACTGAAGCTTTCTTT.

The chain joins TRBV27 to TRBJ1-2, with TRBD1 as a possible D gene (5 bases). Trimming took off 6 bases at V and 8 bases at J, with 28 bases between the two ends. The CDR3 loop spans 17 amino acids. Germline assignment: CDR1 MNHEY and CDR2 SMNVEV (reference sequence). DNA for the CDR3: TGTGCCAGCAGACCTCTAACCTTAAGGCAGGGTAACAGGGGCTACACCTTC. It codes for CASRPLTLRQGNRGYTF.

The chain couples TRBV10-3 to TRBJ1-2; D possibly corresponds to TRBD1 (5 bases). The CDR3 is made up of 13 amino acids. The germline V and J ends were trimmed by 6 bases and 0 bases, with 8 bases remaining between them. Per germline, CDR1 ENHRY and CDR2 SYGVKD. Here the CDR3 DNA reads TGTGCCATCAGGGAGGGGACTAACTATGGCTACACCTTC. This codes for CAIREGTNYGYTF.

Here the CDR3 DNA reads TGTGCCAGCAGTTTGGGCAGGCTGAGCTCCTACGAGCAGTACTTC. This gives the protein CASSLGRLSSYEQYF. The chain employs TRBV27 and TRBJ2-7, with D unresolved. The CDR3 covers 15 residues. V dropped 3 bases and J dropped 0 bases, with 12 bases sitting between them. Germline V gene lookup returns CDR1 MNHEY and CDR2 SMNVEV (reference sequence).

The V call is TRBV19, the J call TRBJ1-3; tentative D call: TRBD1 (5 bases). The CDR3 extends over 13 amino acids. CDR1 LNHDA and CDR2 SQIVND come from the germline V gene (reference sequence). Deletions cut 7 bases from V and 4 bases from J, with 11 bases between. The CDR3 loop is CASTETVGNTIYF. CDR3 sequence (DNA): TGTGCCAGTACAGAGACAGTCGGAAACACCATATATTTT.

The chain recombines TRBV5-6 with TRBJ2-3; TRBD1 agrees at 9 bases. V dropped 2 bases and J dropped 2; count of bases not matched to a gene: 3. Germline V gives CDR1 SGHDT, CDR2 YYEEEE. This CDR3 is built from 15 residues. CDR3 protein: CASSFTGGATDTQYF. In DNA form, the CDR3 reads TGTGCCAGCAGCTTTACAGGGGGCGCCACAGATACGCAGTATTTT.

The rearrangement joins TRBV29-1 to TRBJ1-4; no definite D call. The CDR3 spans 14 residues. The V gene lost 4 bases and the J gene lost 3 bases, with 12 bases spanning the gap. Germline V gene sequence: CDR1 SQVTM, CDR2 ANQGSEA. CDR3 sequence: CSVVLGESNEKLFF. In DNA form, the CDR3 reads TGCAGCGTTGTTCTTGGCGAATCTAATGAAAAACTGTTTTTT.

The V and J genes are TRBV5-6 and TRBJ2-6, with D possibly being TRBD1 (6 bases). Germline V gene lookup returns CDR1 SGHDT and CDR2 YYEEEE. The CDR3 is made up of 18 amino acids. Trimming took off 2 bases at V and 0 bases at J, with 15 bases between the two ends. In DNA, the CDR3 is TGTGCCAGCAGCTTCCCTGGGACACAATTCTCTGGGGCCAACGTCCTGACTTTC. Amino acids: CASSFPGTQFSGANVLTF.

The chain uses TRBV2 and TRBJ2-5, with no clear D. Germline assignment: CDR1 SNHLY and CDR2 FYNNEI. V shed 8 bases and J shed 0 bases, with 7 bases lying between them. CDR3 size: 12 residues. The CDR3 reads CASVGYQETQYF. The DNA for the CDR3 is TGTGCCAGCGTGGGATACCAAGAGACCCAGTACTTC.

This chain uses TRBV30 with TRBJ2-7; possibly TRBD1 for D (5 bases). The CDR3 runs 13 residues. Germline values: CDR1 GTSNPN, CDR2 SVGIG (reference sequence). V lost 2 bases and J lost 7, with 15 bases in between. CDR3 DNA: TGTGCCTGGAGTACAGGTGCTACGTTAGAGCAGTACTTC. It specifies CAWSTGATLEQYF.

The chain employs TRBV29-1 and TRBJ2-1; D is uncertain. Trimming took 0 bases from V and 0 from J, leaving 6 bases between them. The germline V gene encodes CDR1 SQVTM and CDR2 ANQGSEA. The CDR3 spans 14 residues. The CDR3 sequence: CSVEDRGSYNEQFF. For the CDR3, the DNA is TGCAGCGTTGAAGACAGAGGCTCCTACAATGAGCAGTTCTTC.

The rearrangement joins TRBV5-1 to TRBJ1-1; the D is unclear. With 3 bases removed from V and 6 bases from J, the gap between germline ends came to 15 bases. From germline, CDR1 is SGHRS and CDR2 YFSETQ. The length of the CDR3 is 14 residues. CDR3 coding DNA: TGCGCCAGCAGCTCCCCCGACGGACCCGCTGAAGCTTTCTTT. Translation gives CASSSPDGPAEAFF.

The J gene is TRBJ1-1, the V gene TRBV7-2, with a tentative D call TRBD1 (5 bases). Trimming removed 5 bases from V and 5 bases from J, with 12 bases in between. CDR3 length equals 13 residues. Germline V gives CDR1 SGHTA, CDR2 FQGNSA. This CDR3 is CASSTLGGTEAFF. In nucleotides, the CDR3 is TGTGCCAGCAGCACCCTGGGGGGGACTGAAGCTTTCTTT. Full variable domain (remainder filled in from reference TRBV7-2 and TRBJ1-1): GAGVSQSPSNKVTEKGKDVELRCDPISGHTALYWYRQSLGQGLEFLIYFQGNSAPDKSGLPSDRFSAERTGGSVSTLTIQRTQQEDSAVYLCASSTLGGTEAFFGQGTRLTVV.